This record covers a single T cell receptor (beta chain). These data are taken from a study of blood T cell repertoires in COVID-19. The data were produced by immunoSEQ multiplex PCR, yet TCRdb's version contains in-frame clones alone and is incomplete. There are about 160,000 clones in the sample; around 82% occur only once, and 3.5% to 4% lies in the top ten. This TCR was recovered from a woman aged 50 to 60 in a cohort exposed to, infected with or recovered from COVID-19 (not recorded which). Sequences were obtained from PBMCs or T cells enriched from blood (not recorded which).

The CDR3 spells CASRDSGENIQYF. The DNA of the CDR3 is TGTGCCTCCCGGGATAGCGGTGAAAACATTCAGTACTTC. The V and J genes are TRBV7-3 and TRBJ2-4, with a tentative D call TRBD2 (6 bases). CDR1 and CDR2 from the germline V gene are SGHTA and FQGTGA. This CDR3 comprises 13 residues. V lost 11 bases to trimming and J lost 5 bases, with 16 bases between them.